This record concerns one TCR beta chain sequence. What it binds is unknown. The data originate from a study of response to subunit inactivated influenza vaccine. Whole-study findings and limits: Each seasonal flu vaccination may recruit only limited new T cells, authors suggested.

TCRdb fed the RT-PCR reads into MiXCR, producing one record per CDR3 protein. The sample has about 530,000 distinct CDR3 sequences, 10% to 15% seen once; the top ten hold about an eighth. The CDR3 is made up of 14 amino acids. V was cut by 3 bases and J by 8 bases, with 16 bases left in between. From germline, CDR1 is SEHNR and CDR2 FQNEAQ (reference sequence). The source was PBMCs from blood, collected 40 to 50 days after vaccination. The receptor was isolated from a man in his fifties who received an inactivated influenza vaccine. The chain joins TRBV7-9 to TRBJ1-2; D is uncertain. The CDR3 spells CASSLSQASGGYTF. CDR3 in DNA: TGTGCCAGCAGCTTGAGTCAGGCGTCGGGGGGCTACACCTTC.